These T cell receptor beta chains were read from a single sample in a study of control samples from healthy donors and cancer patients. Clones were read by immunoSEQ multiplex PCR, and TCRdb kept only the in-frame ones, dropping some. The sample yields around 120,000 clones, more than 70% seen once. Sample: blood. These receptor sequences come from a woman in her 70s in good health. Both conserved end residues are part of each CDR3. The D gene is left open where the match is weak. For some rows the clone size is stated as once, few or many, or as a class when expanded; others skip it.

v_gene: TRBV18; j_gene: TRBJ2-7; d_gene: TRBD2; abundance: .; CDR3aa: CASSPRLAGYEQYF; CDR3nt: TGTGCCAGCTCACCACGGCTAGCGGGCTACGAGCAGTACTTC
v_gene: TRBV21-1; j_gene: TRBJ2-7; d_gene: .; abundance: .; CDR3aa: CASSPGGQGFNEQYF; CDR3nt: TGTGCCAGCAGCCCTGGCGGACAGGGATTTAACGAGCAGTACTTC
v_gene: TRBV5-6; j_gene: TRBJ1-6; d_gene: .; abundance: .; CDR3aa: CASSLGRRRAGSPLHF; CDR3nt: TGTGCCAGCAGCTTAGGCCGGCGGAGAGCCGGATCACCCCTCCACTTT
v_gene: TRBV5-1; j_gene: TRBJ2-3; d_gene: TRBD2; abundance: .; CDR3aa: CASSLLAGGSDTQYF; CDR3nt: TGCGCCAGCAGCTTGCTAGCGGGGGGATCAGATACGCAGTATTTT
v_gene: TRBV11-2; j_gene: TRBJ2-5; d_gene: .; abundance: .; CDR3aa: CASSPTGETQYF; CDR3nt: TGTGCCAGCAGCCCCACCGGGGAGACCCAGTACTTC
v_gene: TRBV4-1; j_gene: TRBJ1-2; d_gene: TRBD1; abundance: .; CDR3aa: CASSQGGGGTNGYTF; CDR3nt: TGCGCCAGCAGCCAGGGAGGAGGGGGCACGAACGGCTACACCTTC
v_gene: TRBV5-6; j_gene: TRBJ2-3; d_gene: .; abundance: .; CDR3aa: CASSLLSLSTDTQYF; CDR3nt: TGTGCCAGCAGCTTACTAAGCCTTAGCACAGATACGCAGTATTTT
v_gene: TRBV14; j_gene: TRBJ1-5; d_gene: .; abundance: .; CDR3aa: CASSQGEGQPQHF; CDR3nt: TGTGCCAGCAGCCAGGGGGAAGGGCAGCCCCAGCATTTT
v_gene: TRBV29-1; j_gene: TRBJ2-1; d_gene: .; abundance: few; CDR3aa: CSARPGVSYNEQFF; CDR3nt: TGCAGCGCCCGACCTGGGGTTTCCTACAATGAGCAGTTCTTC
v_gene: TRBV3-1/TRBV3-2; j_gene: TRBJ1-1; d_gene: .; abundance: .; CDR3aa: CASSPTGAPTEAFF; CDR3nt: TGTGCCAGCAGCCCAACTGGGGCGCCGACTGAAGCTTTCTTT